Each of the 30 T cell receptor beta chains below was sequenced from the same sample in a study of blood T cell repertoires in COVID-19. Sequenced by immunoSEQ multiplex PCR; TCRdb stores in-frame clones only, minus some. The sample holds approximately 130,000 clones, about 77% seen once. The source material was peripheral blood. All receptors come from a man older than 75 with acute or convalescent COVID-19.

This chain joins TRBV5-5 and TRBJ1-2, with 7 bases lining up with TRBD1. The CDR3 has 13 amino acids. The germline CDR1 and CDR2 sequences are SGHKS and YYEKEE (reference sequence). J was trimmed by 4 bases and V by 4 bases; bases with no gene match: 4. This CDR3 reads CASSQQGFYGYTF. In DNA form, the CDR3 reads TGTGCCAGCAGCCAACAGGGGTTCTATGGCTACACCTTC.

This clone has just a few counts. The gene calls are TRBV20-1 and TRBJ2-3, with D possibly matching TRBD1 (5 bases). The V and J ends lost 3 bases and 6 bases respectively, with 13 bases between them. The CDR3 is made up of 13 amino acids. The germline V gene has CDR1 DFQATT and CDR2 SNEGSKA (reference sequence). The CDR3 loop is CSASPGFRDTQYF. For the CDR3, the DNA is TGCAGTGCTAGTCCAGGGTTCAGGGATACGCAGTATTTT.

The CDR3, as DNA: TGCGCCAGCAGCACTGACAGCCAAGAGACCCAGTACTTC. Encoded protein: CASSTDSQETQYF. The chain is built from TRBV5-1 and TRBJ2-5, with TRBD1 as a possible D gene (5 bases). The CDR3 totals 13 residues. V lost 4 bases and J lost 1, with 8 bases in between. Germline V lookup: CDR1 SGHRS, CDR2 YFSETQ.

This chain connects TRBV5-5 to TRBJ1-1; D possibly corresponds to TRBD1 (5 bases). V was trimmed by 3 bases and J by 4 bases, leaving 13 bases between them. Germline assignment: CDR1 SGHKS and CDR2 YYEKEE (reference sequence). CDR3 length equals 14 residues. CDR3 residues: CASSYFTGGTEAFF. The CDR3 DNA follows: TGTGCCAGCAGCTATTTCACGGGGGGCACTGAAGCTTTCTTT.

The rearrangement links TRBV5-1 to TRBJ2-7; the match to TRBD1 covers 8 bases. In germline, CDR1 is SGHRS, CDR2 YFSETQ. The V gene end was trimmed by 4 bases and the J gene end by 2 bases; junction bases not matched to a gene: 2. The CDR3 totals 13 residues. CDR3 nucleotides: TGCGCCAGCAGCCGGACAGGGACCTACGAGCAGTACTTC. This sequence encodes CASSRTGTYEQYF.

This chain joins TRBV28 and TRBJ1-3; no reliable D call. Per germline, CDR1 MDHEN and CDR2 SYDVKM. The CDR3 covers 13 residues. V lost 2 bases and J 4 bases, leaving 6 bases between the germline ends. The CDR3: CASSLVAGNTIYF. The CDR3 nucleotides read TGTGCCAGCAGTTTAGTAGCCGGAAACACCATATATTTT. Using reference TRBV28 and TRBJ1-3 for the parts outside the CDR3, the full variable domain is DVKVTQSSRYLVKRTGEKVFLECVQDMDHENMFWYRQDPGLGLRLIYFSYDVKMKEKGDIPEGYSVSREKKERFSLILESASTNQTSMYLCASSLVAGNTIYFGEGSWLTVV.

This rearrangement joins TRBV7-9 to TRBJ2-7; tentative D call: TRBD1 (5 bases). Trimming shortened V by 1 base and J by 0 bases, and 13 bases separated the two germline ends. There are 16 residues in the CDR3. The germline V gene has CDR1 SEHNR and CDR2 FQNEAQ (reference sequence). For the CDR3, the DNA is TGTGCCAGCAGCTTAGTTGGCCAGGGAAACTCCTACGAGCAGTACTTC. It yields the protein CASSLVGQGNSYEQYF.

The chain is built from TRBV4-1 and TRBJ1-3; D is undetermined. Trimming left V 9 bases short and J 0 bases short, with 15 bases between. The V gene's germline CDR1 is MGHRA and CDR2 YSYEKL. The CDR3 is made up of 15 amino acids. The CDR3 region is CARYGKLNSGNTIYF. The CDR3, as DNA: TGCGCCAGGTACGGTAAGCTCAACTCTGGAAACACCATATATTTT.

The chain couples TRBV7-8 to TRBJ1-2; 8 bases map to TRBD1. This CDR3 is 17 amino acids long. Germline CDR1 is SGHVS and CDR2 is FQNEAQ. The V gene end was trimmed by 5 bases and the J gene end by 1 base; junction bases not matched to a gene: 12. The DNA of the CDR3 is TGTGCCAGCAGCCAAAGGACGGGACAGGTCTTTAACTATGGCTACACCTTC. Translated: CASSQRTGQVFNYGYTF.

The V and J genes are TRBV5-6 and TRBJ2-7; the match to TRBD1 covers 10 bases. Germline CDR1 SGHDT, CDR2 YYEEEE. Trimming removed 3 bases from V and 2 bases from J; junction bases left unmatched: 5. The CDR3 length is 15 residues. CDR3 sequence (DNA): TGTGCCAGCAGCTGGTGGACAGGGGGTACCTACGAGCAGTACTTC. It specifies CASSWWTGGTYEQYF. Supplemented by reference TRBV5-6 and TRBJ2-7, the full variable domain reads DAGVTQSPTHLIKTRGQQVTLRCSPKSGHDTVSWYQQALGQGPQFIFQYYEEEERQRGNFPDRFSGHQFPNYSSELNVNALLLGDSALYLCASSWWTGGTYEQYFGPGTRLTVT.

Here the CDR3 reads CASSLGGMQNTEAFF. DNA of the CDR3: TGTGCCAGCAGTCTCGGAGGGATGCAGAACACTGAAGCTTTCTTT. The gene calls are TRBV9 and TRBJ1-1; D is ambiguous. V gave up 5 bases and J gave up 1 base, with 15 bases separating them. This CDR3 region has 15 residues. The germline CDR1 and CDR2 sequences are SGDLS and YYNGEE. Complete variable domain (other parts from reference TRBV9 and TRBJ1-1): DSGVTQTPKHLITATGQRVTLRCSPRSGDLSVYWYQQSLDQGLQFLIQYYNGEERAKGNILERFSAQQFPDLHSELNLSSLELGDSALYFCASSLGGMQNTEAFFGQGTRLTVV.

The rearrangement links TRBV3-1 (or the pseudogene TRBV3-2) to TRBJ1-1, with 9 bases aligning to TRBD1. Germline loops: CDR1 LGHDT, CDR2 YNNKEL (reference sequence). V was clipped by 4 bases and J by 2 bases; unmatched bases: 5. This CDR3 is built from 15 residues. CDR3: CASSPWGQGNTEAFF. CDR3 DNA: TGTGCCAGCAGCCCGTGGGGACAGGGTAACACTGAAGCTTTCTTT.

The CDR3 spells CASSPDRGPREQYF. The CDR3, as DNA: TGTGCCAGCAGCCCTGACAGGGGGCCGCGCGAGCAGTACTTC. V is TRBV5-4 and J is TRBJ2-7, with 10 bases that match TRBD1. Germline V lookup: CDR1 SGHNT, CDR2 YYREEE (reference sequence). The CDR3 has 14 amino acids. Unmatched junction bases numbered 7, after V lost 4 bases and J lost 6 bases. The variable domain in full, with the rest retrieved from reference TRBV5-4 and TRBJ2-7, is ETGVTQSPTHLIKTRGQQVTLRCSSQSGHNTVSWYQQALGQGPQFIFQYYREEENGRGNFPPRFSGLQFPNYSSELNVNALELDDSALYLCASSPDRGPREQYFGPGTRLTVT.

The chain uses TRBV18 and TRBJ2-2; 9 bases agree with TRBD2. Germline V CDR1 and CDR2: KGHSH, LQKENI. Unmatched junction bases numbered 7, after V lost 3 bases and J lost 5 bases. The CDR3 consists of 16 residues. CDR3 region: CASSPPAGGQTGELFF. The CDR3, as DNA: TGTGCCAGCTCACCGCCCGCGGGGGGGCAAACCGGGGAGCTGTTTTTT.

This clone was detected a few times. The chain couples TRBV9 to TRBJ1-3; D is possibly TRBD1 (5 bases). V lost 0 bases, J lost 1 base, and 14 bases lay in between. The CDR3 is 17 amino acids. From germline, CDR1 is SGDLS and CDR2 YYNGEE. As DNA, the CDR3 is TGTGCCAGCAGCGTAGATGGGACTGCGACTTCTGGAAACACCATATATTTT. Its protein is CASSVDGTATSGNTIYF.

The table lists this clone with a count of one. This chain joins TRBV7-6 and TRBJ2-2; a weak D match, TRBD1 (6 bases). CDR1 and CDR2 from the germline V gene are SGHVS and FNYEAQ. The CDR3 sequence is 16 residues long. Trimming took 1 base from V and 6 from J, leaving 15 bases between them. For the CDR3, the DNA is TGTGCCAGCAGCTTAGGAGACAGGTTTACCGCCGGGGAGCTGTTTTTT. Protein product: CASSLGDRFTAGELFF.

A remark on this clone: Other DNA variants within this sample encode the same CDR3. This chain joins TRBV18 and TRBJ2-2, with 8 bases lining up with TRBD2. V was pared by 2 bases and J by 0 bases, with 2 bases of the junction left unmatched. The germline CDR1 and CDR2 sequences are KGHSH and LQKENI. The CDR3 has 16 amino acids. The chain's CDR3 is CASSPSGGANTGELFF. Written as DNA, the CDR3 is TGTGCCAGCTCACCATCCGGGGGGGCGAACACCGGGGAGCTGTTTTTT. The full variable domain, its missing parts supplied by reference TRBV18 and TRBJ2-2, is NAGVMQNPRHLVRRRGQEARLRCSPMKGHSHVYWYRQLPEEGLKFMVYLQKENIIDESGMPKERFSAEFPKEGPSILRIQQVVRGDSAAYFCASSPSGGANTGELFFGEGSRLTVL.

The genes are TRBV6-5 and TRBJ1-6; no clear D gene. The germline V gene has CDR1 MNHEY and CDR2 SVGAGI. The ends were cut back, 7 bases at V and 6 bases at J, with 13 bases in the middle. The CDR3 totals 14 residues. The CDR3 nucleotides are TGTGCCAGCACCCTGACAAGAACTAATTCACCCCTCCACTTT. As protein: CASTLTRTNSPLHF.

The genes are TRBV11-2 and TRBJ2-3; D call uncertain. Trimming removed 3 bases at V and 3 bases at J, with 7 bases between. CDR1 and CDR2 from the germline V gene are SGHAT and FQNNGV. CDR3 length: 13 residues. DNA for the CDR3: TGTGCCAGCAGCTTTGTAGATACAGATACGCAGTATTTT. Protein sequence: CASSFVDTDTQYF.

J is TRBJ1-3 and V is TRBV5-1; D is undetermined. CDR1 is SGHRS and CDR2 is YFSETQ in the germline V gene. V lost 3 bases and J lost 1, with 8 bases in between. This CDR3 has 14 amino acids. The CDR3 is CASSSTGSGNTIYF. In DNA, the CDR3 is TGCGCCAGCAGCTCGACCGGGTCTGGAAACACCATATATTTT.

A single count supports this clone. The V gene is TRBV7-2, the J gene TRBJ2-1; 9 nucleotides match TRBD2. Germline trimming cut 4 bases from V and 3 bases from J; bases unmatched to any gene: 7. This CDR3 comprises 16 residues. Germline lookup yields CDR1 SGHTA and CDR2 FQGNSA. In DNA form, the CDR3 reads TGTGCCAGCAGCTGGGCCAGCGGGGGGAACTACAATGAGCAGTTCTTC. Amino acids: CASSWASGGNYNEQFF.

The genes are TRBV7-2 and TRBJ2-2; 16 nucleotides line up with TRBD2. The length of the CDR3 is 15 residues. Germline values: CDR1 SGHTA, CDR2 FQGNSA. The J segment lost 14 bases and the V segment lost 7 bases, leaving 10 bases of the junction unmatched. This CDR3 is CASTPEGTSGGALFF. The CDR3 DNA follows: TGTGCCAGCACCCCAGAAGGGACTAGCGGGGGGGCTCTGTTTTTT.

This clone was seen more than once but under ten times. The chain joins TRBV19 to TRBJ1-2; weak D call: TRBD1 (6 bases). Germline V CDR1 and CDR2: LNHDA, SQIVND (reference sequence). The CDR3 sequence is 16 residues long. Trimming took 6 bases from V and 3 from J, leaving 20 bases between them. The CDR3 protein is CASSDVLQGTDYGYTF. Written as DNA, the CDR3 is TGTGCCAGTAGCGACGTCCTACAGGGAACAGACTATGGCTACACCTTC.

The V gene is TRBV4-1, the J gene TRBJ1-2; 7 nucleotides agree with TRBD1. CDR1 and CDR2 from the germline V gene are MGHRA and YSYEKL. The V and J ends lost 1 base and 5 bases, in that order; junction bases with no gene match: 4. The CDR3 spans 14 residues. This chain's CDR3 is CASSQGVQGYGYTF. CDR3 nucleotides: TGCGCCAGCAGCCAAGGGGTACAGGGGTATGGCTACACCTTC.

This chain links TRBV5-1 with TRBJ1-1, with 8 bases aligning to TRBD1. Germline trimming cut 2 bases from V and 5 bases from J; bases unmatched to any gene: 8. The germline gives CDR1 SGHRS, CDR2 YFSETQ. This CDR3 is built from 15 residues. This chain's CDR3 is CASSLSGGEVTEAFF. The CDR3 coding sequence is TGCGCCAGCAGCTTATCAGGGGGCGAAGTAACTGAAGCTTTCTTT.

This clone was observed a single time. The chain couples TRBV4-2 to TRBJ2-7; perhaps TRBD2 as D (5 bases). Trimming stripped 0 bases from V and 0 bases from J, with 18 bases between. Germline assignment: CDR1 LGHNA and CDR2 YNFKEQ. The CDR3 spans 18 residues. CDR3 in DNA: TGTGCCAGCAGCCAAGATCTCCCGAGCGGTTCCTTCTCCTACGAGCAGTACTTC. Translating it yields CASSQDLPSGSFSYEQYF.

V is TRBV6-5 and J is TRBJ1-4, with 7 bases identical to TRBD1. Looked up from germline, CDR1 is MNHEY and CDR2 is SVGAGI. This CDR3 spans 15 amino acids. V trimming: 6 bases; J trimming: 8 bases; junction bases outside the gene matches: 12. CDR3 nucleotide sequence: TGTGCCAGCAGCCTGGACAGGTCGGGATACGAAAAACTGTTTTTT. The encoded protein is CASSLDRSGYEKLFF.

This clone was detected a few times. The chain recombines TRBV7-6 with TRBJ1-6, with a tentative D call TRBD1 (5 bases). The V end lost 5 bases, the J end lost 3 bases, and 11 bases lay between the germline ends. CDR1 is SGHVS, CDR2 FNYEAQ, per germline. The CDR3 covers 15 residues. The CDR3 DNA sequence: TGTGCCAGCAGCCCGGGACTGTACTATAATTCACCCCTCCACTTT. Its translation: CASSPGLYYNSPLHF.

The rearrangement links TRBV18 to TRBJ2-1; the D gene is possibly TRBD2 (5 bases). This CDR3 comprises 14 residues. Germline CDR1 KGHSH, CDR2 LQKENI. With 6 bases removed from V and 7 bases from J, the gap between germline ends came to 16 bases. CDR3 DNA: TGTGCCAGCTCCTCTTACAAAGGAGGTAATGAGCAGTTCTTC. This gives the protein CASSSYKGGNEQFF.

This clone was found a few times. The J gene is TRBJ2-1, the V gene TRBV27; TRBD1 matches 7 bases. V shed 4 bases and J 5 bases; nucleotides not matched to a gene: 8. CDR1 is MNHEY, CDR2 SMNVEV, per germline (reference sequence). The CDR3 runs 15 residues. Here the CDR3 reads CASSSSGQWNNEQFF. The DNA of the CDR3 is TGTGCCAGCAGTTCCTCGGGACAGTGGAACAATGAGCAGTTCTTC.